Presented here are 10 T cell receptor beta chains from one specimen sequenced in a study of ipilimumab plus nivolumab after autologous stem cell transplantation. Sequencing was performed with immunoSEQ multiplex PCR; in TCRdb, only in-frame clones are kept and a portion is missing. This sample carries tens of thousands of clones, around 84% of them seen once, and the ten largest clones take 5.2%. The sample in question was PBMCs, obtained in a trial of ipilimumab plus nivolumab as post-transplant consolidation. These TCRs come from a male donor with diffuse large B-cell lymphoma.

The chain couples TRBV7-2 to TRBJ2-3; TRBD2 might be the D (6 bases). Trimming took 3 bases from V and 3 from J, leaving 13 bases between them. The CDR3 totals 15 residues. CDR1 is SGHTA and CDR2 is FQGNSA in the germline V gene. The CDR3 DNA sequence: TGTGCCAGCAGCTTGGAGGACTACCGAACAGATACGCAGTATTTT. It specifies CASSLEDYRTDTQYF.

This rearrangement joins TRBV4-1 to TRBJ1-4; no definite D call. CDR1 MGHRA and CDR2 YSYEKL come from the germline V gene. This CDR3 region has 18 residues. Trimming removed 3 bases from V and 3 bases from J, with 20 bases in between. The CDR3, as DNA: TGCGCCAGCAGCCAGCCGCGCGGGGTTTACCGCTCTAATGAAAAACTGTTTTTT. Amino acids: CASSQPRGVYRSNEKLFF.

The CDR3 DNA reads as TGCGCCAGCAGCTTGGTAACGGGGAGCCGCACAGATACGCAGTATTTT. This codes for CASSLVTGSRTDTQYF. The chain is built from TRBV5-1 and TRBJ2-3, with D tentatively TRBD2 (5 bases). The V gene's germline CDR1 is SGHRS and CDR2 YFSETQ. V lost 0 bases and J lost 1, with 12 bases in between. This CDR3 is 16 amino acids long.

The chain links TRBV11-1 to TRBJ1-1; D is undetermined. CDR3 length equals 17 residues. V was shortened by 2 bases and J by 1 base, with 17 bases between the two germline ends. Germline V gene lookup returns CDR1 SGHAT and CDR2 FQDESV (reference sequence). CDR3 DNA: TGTGCCAGCAGCTTACTCTCGGGCTTAGGGTCGAACACTGAAGCTTTCTTT. The encoded protein is CASSLLSGLGSNTEAFF.

This sequence joins TRBV2 and TRBJ1-1; D is unclear. Trimming removed 6 bases at V and 7 bases at J, with 12 bases between. Germline CDR1 and CDR2: SNHLY and FYNNEI. The CDR3 runs to 12 residues. This chain's CDR3 is CASSSGLIEAFF. For the CDR3, the DNA is TGTGCCAGCAGCTCGGGCTTAATTGAAGCTTTCTTT. Full variable domain (outside the CDR3, taken from reference TRBV2 and TRBJ1-1): EPEVTQTPSHQVTQMGQEVILRCVPISNHLYFYWYRQILGQKVEFLVSFYNNEISEKSEIFDDQFSVERPDGSNFTLKIRSTKLEDSAMYFCASSSGLIEAFFGQGTRLTVV.

The V gene is TRBV5-1, the J gene TRBJ2-7; D gene ambiguous. The germline CDR1 and CDR2 sequences are SGHRS and YFSETQ. The germline V and J ends were trimmed by 0 bases and 6 bases, with 10 bases remaining between them. The CDR3 spans 13 residues. CDR3 residues: CASSLGGVGEQYF. The CDR3 DNA follows: TGCGCCAGCAGCTTGGGTGGGGTAGGCGAGCAGTACTTC.

V usage is TRBV7-9 and J usage is TRBJ1-4, with D unresolved. Between the trimmed V and J ends, which lost 8 bases and 5 bases, there was a span of 6 bases. The CDR3 has 11 amino acids. CDR1 is SEHNR, CDR2 FQNEAQ, per germline (reference sequence). The CDR3 nucleotides read TGTGCCAGCGGAACAAATGAAAAACTGTTTTTT. The encoded protein is CASGTNEKLFF.

V is TRBV27 and J is TRBJ1-4; 8 bases are shared with TRBD1. Unmatched junction bases numbered 2, after V lost 5 bases and J lost 0 bases. Germline CDR1 is MNHEY and CDR2 is SMNVEV (reference sequence). The CDR3 has 15 residues. The CDR3 loop is CASSEQGATNEKLFF. The CDR3 DNA follows: TGTGCCAGCAGTGAACAGGGGGCAACTAATGAAAAACTGTTTTTT. The whole variable domain, filled in from reference TRBV27 and TRBJ1-4, reads EAQVTQNPRYLITVTGKKLTVTCSQNMNHEYMSWYRQDPGLGLRQIYYSMNVEVTDKGDVPEGYKVSRKEKRNFPLILESPSPNQTSLYFCASSEQGATNEKLFFGSGTQLSVL.

J is TRBJ2-2 and V is TRBV7-9; a weak D match, TRBD1 (6 bases). Germline V gene data show CDR1 as SEHNR and CDR2 as FQNEAQ (reference sequence). Trimming pared 4 bases from V and 5 bases from J, leaving 17 bases between. The CDR3 loop spans 16 amino acids. The CDR3 loop is CASSSSPGTFTGELFF. The CDR3 coding sequence is TGTGCCAGCAGCTCGAGTCCCGGGACATTTACCGGGGAGCTGTTTTTT.

V gene TRBV30 combines with J gene TRBJ1-3, with D uncertain. The length of the CDR3 is 14 residues. Per the germline V gene, CDR1 is GTSNPN and CDR2 is SVGIG (reference sequence). The ends were cut back, 0 bases at V and 8 bases at J, with 14 bases in the middle. CDR3 DNA sequence: TGTGCCTGGAGTGTAGGAGTGGCTCCTTACACCATATATTTT. Translating gives CAWSVGVAPYTIYF. The variable domain in full, completed from reference TRBV30 and TRBJ1-3, reads SQTIHQWPATLVQPVGSPLSLECTVEGTSNPNLYWYRQAAGRGLQLLFYSVGIGQISSEVPQNLSASRPQDRQFILSSKKLLLSDSGFYLCAWSVGVAPYTIYFGEGSWLTVV.